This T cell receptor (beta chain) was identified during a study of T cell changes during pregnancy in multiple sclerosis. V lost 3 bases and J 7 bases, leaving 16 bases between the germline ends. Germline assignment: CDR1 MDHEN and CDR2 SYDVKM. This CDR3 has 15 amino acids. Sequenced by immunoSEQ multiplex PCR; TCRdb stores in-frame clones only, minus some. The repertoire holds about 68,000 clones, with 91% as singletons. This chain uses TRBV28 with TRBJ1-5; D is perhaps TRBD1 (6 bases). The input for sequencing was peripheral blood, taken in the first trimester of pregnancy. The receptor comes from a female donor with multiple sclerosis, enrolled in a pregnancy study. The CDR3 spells CASSFYRVVFQPQHF. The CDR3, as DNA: TGTGCCAGCAGTTTTTACAGGGTTGTTTTCCAGCCCCAGCATTTT.